The 30 T cell receptor beta chains below all came from one sample that was sequenced in a study of blood T cells in healthy people across ages. A sample-barcoded 5' primer and a J-beta primer mix were used in a second PCR of about 7 to 12 cycles. Each CDR3 protein is one row after TCRdb ran MiXCR on the 5' RACE reads. The top ten clones hold around 3.6% of a sample with about 800,000 distinct CDR3 sequences, 20% to 30% of them seen once. The data also belong to a second study, concerning T cells of mothers and their children.

Sequenced: blood. All receptors derive from a boy younger than 18 in good health.

The chain joins TRBV29-1 to TRBJ2-2; weak D call: TRBD2 (5 bases). The CDR3 is made up of 15 amino acids. The germline V gene has CDR1 SQVTM and CDR2 ANQGSEA. Trimming took 0 bases from V and 2 from J, leaving 10 bases between them. The CDR3 here is CSVEDETTNTGELFF. For the CDR3, the DNA is TGCAGCGTTGAAGATGAGACTACCAACACCGGGGAGCTGTTTTTT.

The sample holds a few counts of this clonotype. The chain combines TRBV4-3 with TRBJ2-3, with 7 bases fitting TRBD1. The CDR3 runs to 18 residues. J lost 3 bases, V lost 1 base, and 13 bases had no gene match. Germline V gene data show CDR1 as LGHNA and CDR2 as YSLEER. The CDR3 spells CASSQGSSGQVLTDTQYF. CDR3 bases: TGCGCCAGCAGCCAAGGTTCTTCAGGACAGGTTTTGACAGATACGCAGTATTTT.

This clonotype was counted a few times. The chain recombines TRBV6-1 with TRBJ2-5, with D perhaps matching TRBD1 (5 bases). Trimming left V 4 bases short and J 7 bases short, with 22 bases between. This CDR3 has 16 amino acids. Germline V gene sequence: CDR1 MNHNS, CDR2 SASEGT. This CDR3 reads CASSAIARASSWTQYF. Here the CDR3 DNA reads TGTGCCAGCAGTGCAATCGCCAGGGCCTCCTCATGGACCCAGTACTTC.

The chain combines TRBV20-1 with TRBJ2-1; 9 bases line up with TRBD2. This CDR3 is built from 13 residues. Losses at the gene ends were 3 bases for V and 6 bases for J; bases not matched to a gene: 3. From germline, CDR1 is DFQATT and CDR2 SNEGSKA (reference sequence). CDR3 sequence: CSARASGANEQFF. The CDR3 nucleotides read TGCAGTGCTAGGGCTAGCGGGGCCAATGAGCAGTTCTTC.

This clonotype was counted between two and nine times. The chain employs TRBV20-1 and TRBJ1-1; D possibly corresponds to TRBD1 (5 bases). V was cut by 8 bases and J by 4 bases, with 17 bases left in between. The CDR3 runs 13 residues. CDR1 and CDR2 (germline): DFQATT, SNEGSKA (reference sequence). Written as DNA, the CDR3 is TGCAGTCCAGTCACAGACGGGGGCACTGAAGCTTTCTTT. The encoded protein is CSPVTDGGTEAFF.

In its sample, this clonotype was seen a few times. V and J are TRBV10-3 and TRBJ2-3, with D uncertain. The germline V gene has CDR1 ENHRY and CDR2 SYGVKD. V dropped 4 bases and J dropped 2 bases, with 13 bases sitting between them. The CDR3 extends over 15 amino acids. The CDR3 is CAISASTAATDTQYF. CDR3 sequence (DNA): TGTGCCATCAGTGCCTCTACTGCAGCCACAGATACGCAGTATTTT.

This clonotype was detected a few times. This sequence joins TRBV20-1 and TRBJ1-2, with D possibly matching TRBD1 (5 bases). The CDR3 runs 15 residues. Trimming stripped 1 base from V and 5 bases from J, with 17 bases between. CDR1 and CDR2 from the germline V gene are DFQATT and SNEGSKA (reference sequence). The CDR3 DNA is TGCAGTGCTAGAGCCATAAAAGACAGCCTGTATGGCTACACCTTC. Protein product: CSARAIKDSLYGYTF.

The chain employs TRBV5-1 and TRBJ1-1; TRBD1 matches at 12 bases. J was trimmed by 12 bases and V by 0 bases; bases with no gene match: 6. CDR1 and CDR2 from the germline V gene are SGHRS and YFSETQ. The CDR3 is 14 residues long. The CDR3 DNA reads TGCGCCAGCAGCTTGGATGGGGACAGGGGGCTCTCTTTCTTT. Encoded protein: CASSLDGDRGLSFF.

This chain uses TRBV27 with TRBJ2-7; no clear D gene. Between the trimmed V and J ends, which lost 5 bases and 3 bases, there was a span of 11 bases. The germline V gene has CDR1 MNHEY and CDR2 SMNVEV (reference sequence). The CDR3 sequence is 13 residues long. The CDR3 DNA reads TGTGCCAGCAGTCCCCGTTTTAACTACGAGCAGTACTTC. This codes for CASSPRFNYEQYF.

This clonotype was seen repeatedly, ten times or more. The rearrangement joins TRBV20-1 to TRBJ1-2, with a tentative D call TRBD1 (6 bases). In germline, CDR1 is DFQATT, CDR2 SNEGSKA (reference sequence). Trimming removed 0 bases at V and 4 bases at J, with 12 bases between. This CDR3 comprises 14 residues. CDR3 coding DNA: TGCAGTGCTAGAGATCCGGACAGCGTCTATGGCTACACCTTC. Protein: CSARDPDSVYGYTF.

The chain carries TRBV27 and TRBJ2-7; D may be TRBD1 or TRBD2 (5 bases each). Germline V gene sequence: CDR1 MNHEY, CDR2 SMNVEV (reference sequence). The CDR3 has 12 amino acids. V was cut by 2 bases and J by 6 bases, with 8 bases left in between. The CDR3 here is CASSLRGAEQYF. CDR3 DNA sequence: TGTGCCAGCAGTTTACGGGGCGCCGAGCAGTACTTC.

In its sample, this clonotype was seen many times. This chain joins TRBV2 and TRBJ2-7; no clear D. This CDR3 has 12 amino acids. Germline assignment: CDR1 SNHLY and CDR2 FYNNEI. V was trimmed by 6 bases and J by 6 bases, leaving 12 bases between them. The CDR3 coding sequence is TGTGCCAGCAGGCCTACAATGGGCGAGCAGTACTTC. It translates to CASRPTMGEQYF.

This clonotype was observed a few times. The chain recombines TRBV6-5 with TRBJ2-5, with 8 bases that match TRBD1. Germline trimming cut 5 bases from V and 11 bases from J; bases unmatched to any gene: 13. Germline V gene sequence: CDR1 MNHEY, CDR2 SVGAGI. The CDR3 extends over 14 amino acids. The CDR3 loop reads CASSQGQDYEEQYF. CDR3 in DNA: TGTGCCAGCAGTCAGGGACAGGACTACGAAGAGCAGTACTTC.

The CDR3, as DNA: TGCGCCAGCAGCTTGGTCTCTCCTTTAGGATCAATCTCCTACGAGCAGTACTTC. Its protein is CASSLVSPLGSISYEQYF. The genes are TRBV5-1 and TRBJ2-7; unclear D gene. CDR1 is SGHRS and CDR2 is YFSETQ in the germline V gene. V gave up 0 bases and J gave up 0 bases, with 19 bases separating them. This CDR3 region has 18 residues. Combining the CDR3 with reference TRBV5-1 and TRBJ2-7 gives the whole variable domain KAGVTQTPRYLIKTRGQQVTLSCSPISGHRSVSWYQQTPGQGLQFLFEYFSETQRNKGNFPGRFSGRQFSNSRSEMNVSTLELGDSALYLCASSLVSPLGSISYEQYFGPGTRLTVT.

The genes are TRBV5-7 and TRBJ2-5, with D possibly being TRBD1 (5 bases). TRBV5-7 is placed among ORFs of uncertain function. CDR3 length: 17 amino acids. V lost 1 base to trimming and J lost 4 bases, with 20 bases between them. CDR3 amino acids: CASSLKQRTRRGETQYF. Here the CDR3 DNA reads TGTGCCAGCAGCTTGAAGCAAAGGACACGCCGTGGAGAGACCCAGTACTTC.

This rearrangement joins TRBV27 to TRBJ2-6; D is unclear. CDR1 and CDR2 from the germline V gene are MNHEY and SMNVEV (reference sequence). The V and J ends lost 4 bases and 1 base respectively, with 5 bases between them. The CDR3 runs to 14 residues. The CDR3 sequence is CASSYGSGANVLTF. CDR3 nucleotides: TGTGCCAGCAGTTACGGGTCTGGGGCCAACGTCCTGACTTTC.

V usage is TRBV20-1 and J usage is TRBJ2-1; the D gene could be TRBD1 or TRBD2 (6 bases each). The germline V and J ends were trimmed by 3 bases and 8 bases, with 23 bases remaining between them. The CDR3 length is 16 residues. Germline V lookup: CDR1 DFQATT, CDR2 SNEGSKA (reference sequence). CDR3 DNA: TGCAGTGCTAGGCCGTTGGGGGGCCCGCCGGGGTATGAGCAGTTCTTC. This gives the protein CSARPLGGPPGYEQFF.

The chain uses TRBV5-6 and TRBJ2-1; the D gene is possibly TRBD2 (6 bases). The V and J ends lost 4 bases and 7 bases respectively, with 15 bases between them. The CDR3 runs 14 residues. Germline V CDR1 and CDR2: SGHDT, YYEEEE. The CDR3 coding sequence is TGTGCCAGCAGCCCCGGGACTCCATTTAATGAGCAGTTCTTC. Translating it yields CASSPGTPFNEQFF.

The rearrangement links TRBV7-9 to TRBJ2-7; 7 bases are shared with TRBD1. After removal of 4 bases from V and 5 bases from J, the junction contained 5 bases not matched to a gene. This CDR3 is built from 13 residues. The germline V gene encodes CDR1 SEHNR and CDR2 FQNEAQ (reference sequence). The CDR3 bases are TGTGCCAGCAGCTCGACAGGGATCAACGAGCAGTACTTC. Protein: CASSSTGINEQYF.

The rearrangement joins TRBV20-1 to TRBJ2-4, with 10 positions matching TRBD2. With 3 bases clipped from V and 6 bases from J, the junction kept 17 bases outside the gene matches. CDR3 length: 18 residues. Germline V gene data show CDR1 as DFQATT and CDR2 as SNEGSKA (reference sequence). DNA of the CDR3: TGCAGTGCTAGCTTGGGGGGGGCGCGGGCTAGCGGGAGAAACATTCAGTACTTC. Protein product: CSASLGGARASGRNIQYF.

CDR3 DNA: TGTGCCAGCAGCCCGCGGGGACAGGGGAATGAAAAACTGTTTTTT. It translates to CASSPRGQGNEKLFF. This sequence joins TRBV7-2 and TRBJ1-4; 10 bases align to TRBD1. This CDR3 has 15 amino acids. Per the germline V gene, CDR1 is SGHTA and CDR2 is FQGNSA. Trimming at V came to 5 bases and at J to 5 bases, leaving 5 bases not matched to a gene. The complete variable domain, with remaining parts taken from reference TRBV7-2 and TRBJ1-4, reads GAGVSQSPSNKVTEKGKDVELRCDPISGHTALYWYRQSLGQGLEFLIYFQGNSAPDKSGLPSDRFSAERTGGSVSTLTIQRTQQEDSAVYLCASSPRGQGNEKLFFGSGTQLSVL.

The chain joins TRBV28 to TRBJ1-5; 9 bases align to TRBD1. This CDR3 has 15 amino acids. The junction had 3 bases not matched to a gene; V was cut back by 2 bases and J by 4 bases. Germline-derived CDR1 and CDR2 are MDHEN and SYDVKM. In nucleotides, the CDR3 is TGTGCCAGCAGTTTAAGGGGACAGGGTAATCAGCCCCAGCATTTT. Translating gives CASSLRGQGNQPQHF.

The rearrangement links TRBV28 to TRBJ1-4; 11 nucleotides align to TRBD1. V lost 5 bases to trimming and J lost 4 bases; unmatched junction nucleotides: 6. The CDR3 is 16 amino acids. CDR1 is MDHEN and CDR2 is SYDVKM in the germline V gene. DNA of the CDR3: TGTGCCAGCAGTACACGGACAGGGGGCATTAATGAAAAACTGTTTTTT. It yields the protein CASSTRTGGINEKLFF.

The chain combines TRBV6-6 with TRBJ1-4, with TRBD1 as a possible D gene (5 bases). The CDR3 is 13 amino acids. The germline gives CDR1 MNHNY, CDR2 SVGAGI (reference sequence). V lost 2 bases and J 8 bases, leaving 9 bases between the germline ends. This chain's CDR3 is CASSYGGVEKLFF. CDR3 sequence (DNA): TGTGCCAGCAGTTACGGAGGGGTAGAAAAACTGTTTTTT.

V usage is TRBV6-5 and J usage is TRBJ1-4; 8 nucleotides align to TRBD1. The CDR3 length is 14 residues. CDR1 and CDR2 from the germline V gene are MNHEY and SVGAGI. With V trimmed by 6 bases and J by 8 bases, 8 bases remained unmatched. CDR3 sequence (DNA): TGTGCCAGCAGCACGGACAGGGAGAGGGAAAAACTGTTTTTT. Residues: CASSTDREREKLFF.

V gene TRBV6-2 or TRBV6-3 combines with J gene TRBJ2-7; 7 nucleotides match TRBD2. The junction had 15 bases not matched to a gene; V was cut back by 8 bases and J by 5 bases. The germline CDR1 and CDR2 sequences are MNHEY and SVGEGT. CDR3 length: 15 amino acids. CDR3 residues: CASRSSRAGVHEQYF. For the CDR3, the DNA is TGTGCCAGCCGCTCCTCCCGGGCGGGAGTCCACGAGCAGTACTTC.

This clonotype was observed a handful of times. The rearrangement links TRBV7-9 to TRBJ2-5; D unclear. The CDR3 sequence is 16 residues long. In germline, CDR1 is SEHNR, CDR2 FQNEAQ (reference sequence). The V gene lost 0 bases and the J gene lost 3 bases, with 14 bases spanning the gap. The CDR3 sequence is CASSLAPETPEETQYF. The CDR3 DNA sequence: TGTGCCAGCAGCTTAGCGCCGGAGACACCAGAAGAGACCCAGTACTTC.

The DNA for the CDR3 is TGCGCCAGCAGCCAAGATGCCGGGACTCCTTACGAGCAGTACTTC. It codes for CASSQDAGTPYEQYF. The V and J genes are TRBV4-3 and TRBJ2-7, with a weak D call TRBD2 (6 bases). CDR3 length: 15 residues. Germline-derived CDR1 and CDR2 are LGHNA and YSLEER. Deletions cut 0 bases from V and 4 bases from J, with 13 bases between.

This clonotype was detected only a few times. The V and J genes are TRBV9 and TRBJ1-3; D may be TRBD1 (5 bases). The germline CDR1 and CDR2 sequences are SGDLS and YYNGEE. The CDR3 is made up of 15 amino acids. V lost 3 bases, J lost 0 bases, and 10 bases lay in between. The CDR3: CASSDRLRSGNTIYF. As DNA, the CDR3 is TGTGCCAGCAGCGACAGGTTACGCTCTGGAAACACCATATATTTT.

This clonotype was seen a handful of times. The chain employs TRBV20-1 and TRBJ2-7; D is unresolved. CDR3 size: 14 residues. CDR1 and CDR2 from the germline V gene are DFQATT and SNEGSKA (reference sequence). Trimming removed 0 bases at V and 0 bases at J, with 9 bases between. For the CDR3, the DNA is TGCAGTGCTAGAGAGGGTCGGAACTCCTACGAGCAGTACTTC. It translates to CSAREGRNSYEQYF.